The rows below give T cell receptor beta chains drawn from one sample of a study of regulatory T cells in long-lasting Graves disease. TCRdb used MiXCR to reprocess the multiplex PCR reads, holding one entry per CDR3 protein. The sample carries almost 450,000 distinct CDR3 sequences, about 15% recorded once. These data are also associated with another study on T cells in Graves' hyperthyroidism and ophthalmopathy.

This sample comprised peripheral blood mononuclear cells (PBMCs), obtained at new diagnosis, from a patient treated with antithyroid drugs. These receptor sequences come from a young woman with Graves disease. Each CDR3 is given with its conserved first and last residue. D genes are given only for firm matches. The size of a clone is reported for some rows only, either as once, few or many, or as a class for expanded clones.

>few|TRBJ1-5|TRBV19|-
TGTGCCAGTAGTATAGATTGGGGGGCGATGAAGCCCCAGCATTTT
CASSIDWGAMKPQHF
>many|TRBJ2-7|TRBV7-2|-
TGTGCCAGCAGCTTTTCACGGGACGAGCAGTACTTC
CASSFSRDEQYF
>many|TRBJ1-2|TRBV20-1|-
TGCAGTGCTAGAGACCCACGGGCAAGCTTTAACTATGGCTACACCTTC
CSARDPRASFNYGYTF
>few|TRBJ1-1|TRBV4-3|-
TGCGCCAGCAGCCAAGACCTACAGGAAACGGGACACCAGAAACTCATGAACACTGAAGCTTTCTTT
CASSQDLQETGHQKLMNTEAFF
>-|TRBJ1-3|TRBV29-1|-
TGCAGCGTTGAACTCTCCAGGCAGGGCACCATATATTTT
CSVELSRQGTIYF
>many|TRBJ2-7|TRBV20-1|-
TGCAGTGCTAGTCTAGACACCTACGAGCAGTACTTC
CSASLDTYEQYF
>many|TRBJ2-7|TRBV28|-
TGTGCCAGCAGTTTAGGGGACATGGGGCAGTACTTC
CASSLGDMGQYF
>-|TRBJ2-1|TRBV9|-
TGTGCCAGCAGCGTACAGCCCGACTACAATGAGCAGTTCTTC
CASSVQPDYNEQFF
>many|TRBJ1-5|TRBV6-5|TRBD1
TGTGCCAGCAGTTACACAGGGGGATTCAGCCAGCCCCAGCATTTT
CASSYTGGFSQPQHF
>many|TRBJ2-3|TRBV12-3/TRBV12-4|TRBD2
TGTGCCAGCAGTCCCCCGACCGGGACTAGCGGCACAGATACGCAGTATTTT
CASSPPTGTSGTDTQYF
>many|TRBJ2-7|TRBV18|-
TGTGCCAGCTCCCCATCGGGCCCCGAGCAGTACTTC
CASSPSGPEQYF
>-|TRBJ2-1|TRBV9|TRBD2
TGTGCCAGCAGCGTTATTAGCGGGAGGGATACCTACAATGAGCAGTTCTTC
CASSVISGRDTYNEQFF
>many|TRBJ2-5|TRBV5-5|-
TGTGCCAGCAGAAGGGCCTTCCAAGAGACCCAGTACTTC
CASRRAFQETQYF
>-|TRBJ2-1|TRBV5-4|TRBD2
TGTGCCAGCAGCTTGGGCGGGAGCGACTACAATGAGCAGTTCTTC
CASSLGGSDYNEQFF
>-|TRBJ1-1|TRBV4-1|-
TGCGCCAGCAGCCTAACCACCCTGGCCTCAGTGAACACTGAAGCTTTCTTT
CASSLTTLASVNTEAFF
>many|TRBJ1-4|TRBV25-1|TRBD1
TGTGCCAGCAGTGAACGGGACAGGGATGGCGAAAAACTGTTTTTT
CASSERDRDGEKLFF
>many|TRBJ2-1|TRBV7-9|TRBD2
TGTGCCAGCAGTTACGGGACTAGCGGAACCAATGAGCAGTTCTTC
CASSYGTSGTNEQFF
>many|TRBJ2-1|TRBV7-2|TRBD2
TGTGCCAGCAGCTACTTGACTAGCGCGTACAATGAGCAGTTCTTC
CASSYLTSAYNEQFF
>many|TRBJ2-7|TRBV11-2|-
TGTGCCAGCAGCCTACAAGAAGGGGACTTGAGCTCCTACGAGCAGTACTTC
CASSLQEGDLSSYEQYF
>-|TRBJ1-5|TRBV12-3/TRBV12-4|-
TGTGCCAGCACCCGCCAGGACAGCGCCTATAGCAATCAGCCCCAGCATTTT
CASTRQDSAYSNQPQHF
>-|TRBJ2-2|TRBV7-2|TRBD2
TGTGCCAGCAAGAATAGCGGGAGTGTCAACGGGGAGCTGTTTTTT
CASKNSGSVNGELFF
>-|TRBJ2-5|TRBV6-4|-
TGTGCCAGCAGTTTAGCCGGGACACAAGAGACCCAGTACTTC
CASSLAGTQETQYF
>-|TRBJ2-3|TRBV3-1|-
TGTGCCAGCAGCCATCAGCCTAGCACAGATACGCAGTATTTT
CASSHQPSTDTQYF
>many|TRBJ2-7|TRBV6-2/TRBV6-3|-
TGTGCCAGCATGACCCGGGCGAAAAGCTACGAGCAGTACTTC
CASMTRAKSYEQYF
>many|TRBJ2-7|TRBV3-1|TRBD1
TGTGCCAGCAGCCGGGACAGGGACTCCTACGAGCAGTACTTC
CASSRDRDSYEQYF
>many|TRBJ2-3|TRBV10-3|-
TGTGCCATCAGCAAAACCCGCAACAGGGACACAGATACGCAGTATTTT
CAISKTRNRDTDTQYF
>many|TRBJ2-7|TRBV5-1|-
TGCGCCAGCAGCTTGGGCGGGGGCACCGACTACGAGCAGTACTTC
CASSLGGGTDYEQYF
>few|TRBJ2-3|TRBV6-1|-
TGTGCCAGCAGCTCCCTGGGCGGCGCTAGCACAGATACGCAGTATTTT
CASSSLGGASTDTQYF
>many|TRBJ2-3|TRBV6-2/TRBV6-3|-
TGTGCCAGCAGTTGGGACGAGGCCTCTGATACGCAGTATTTT
CASSWDEASDTQYF
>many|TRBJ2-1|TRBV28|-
TGTGCCTCAACGGTGCGACAGGGACTCTACAATGAGCAGTTCTTC
CASTVRQGLYNEQFF
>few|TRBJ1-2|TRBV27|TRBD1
TGTGCCAGCAGTCCCGACGATTTGGGGGACAGGAGTCGGGGCTACACCTTC
CASSPDDLGDRSRGYTF
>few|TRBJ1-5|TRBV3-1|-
TGTGCCAGCAGCCAAGAGGGGGAGGGGCTGGAGGCCCAGCATTTT
CASSQEGEGLEAQHF
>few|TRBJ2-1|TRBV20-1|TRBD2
TGCAGTGCTTTAGCGGGAGCATACAATGAGCAGTTCTTC
CSALAGAYNEQFF
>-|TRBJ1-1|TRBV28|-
TGTGCCAGCAGTTCCCCGACCGTCGGAAGAGCTTTCTTT
CASSSPTVGRAFF
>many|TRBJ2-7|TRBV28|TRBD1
TGTGCCAGCAGACGCGACAGGGGGGCCTACGAGCAGTACTTC
CASRRDRGAYEQYF
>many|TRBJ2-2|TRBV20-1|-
TGCAGTGCTAACCAGGGAGTGGATATGGCCGAGGAGCTGTTTTTT
CSANQGVDMAEELFF
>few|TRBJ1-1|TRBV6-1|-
TGTGCCAGCACGAAGCTTCAAGTTGAAGCTTTCTTT
CASTKLQVEAFF
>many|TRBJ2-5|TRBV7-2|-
TGTGCCAGCAGCTTAACCGTACAAGAGACCCAGTACTTC
CASSLTVQETQYF
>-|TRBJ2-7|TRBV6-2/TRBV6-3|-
TGTGCCAGCGGCGGGGAAGCTTACGAGCAGTACTTC
CASGGEAYEQYF
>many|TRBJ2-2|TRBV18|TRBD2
TGTGCCAGCTCAAAGGATGGTAGCGGGATTGCCGGGGAGCTGTTTTTT
CASSKDGSGIAGELFF
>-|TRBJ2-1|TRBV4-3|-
TGCGCCAGCAGCCAAGATCATCCGGGACCCTCCTACAATGAGCAGTTCTTC
CASSQDHPGPSYNEQFF